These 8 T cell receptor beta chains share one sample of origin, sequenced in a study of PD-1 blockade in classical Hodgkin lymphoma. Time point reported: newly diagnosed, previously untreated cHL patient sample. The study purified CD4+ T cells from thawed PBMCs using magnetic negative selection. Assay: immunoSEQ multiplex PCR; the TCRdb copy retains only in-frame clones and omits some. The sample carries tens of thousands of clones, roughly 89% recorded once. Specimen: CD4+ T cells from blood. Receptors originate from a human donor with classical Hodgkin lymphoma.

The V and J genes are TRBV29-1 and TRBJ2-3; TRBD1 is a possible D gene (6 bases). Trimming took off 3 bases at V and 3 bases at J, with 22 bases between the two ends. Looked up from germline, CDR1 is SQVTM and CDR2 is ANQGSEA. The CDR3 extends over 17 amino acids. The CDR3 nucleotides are TGCAGCGTTGAGGGTATCTTGGGGGCAAAACTTACAGATACGCAGTATTTT. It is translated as CSVEGILGAKLTDTQYF.

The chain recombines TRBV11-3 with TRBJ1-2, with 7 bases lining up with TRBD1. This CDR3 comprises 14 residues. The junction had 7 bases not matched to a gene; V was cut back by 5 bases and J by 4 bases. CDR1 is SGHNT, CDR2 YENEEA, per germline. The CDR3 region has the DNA TGTGCCAGCAGCCACGGGGGACAGTCCTATGGCTACACCTTC. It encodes CASSHGGQSYGYTF. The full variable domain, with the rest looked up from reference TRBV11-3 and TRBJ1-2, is EAGVVQSPRYKIIEKKQPVAFWCNPISGHNTLYWYLQNLGQGPELLIRYENEEAVDDSQLPKDRFSAERLKGVDSTLKIQPAELGDSAVYLCASSHGGQSYGYTFGSGTRLTVV.

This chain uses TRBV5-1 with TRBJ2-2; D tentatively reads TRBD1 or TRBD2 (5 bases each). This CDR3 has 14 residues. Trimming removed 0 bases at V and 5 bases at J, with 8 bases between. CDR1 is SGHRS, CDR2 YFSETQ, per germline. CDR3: CASSLAGTTGELFF. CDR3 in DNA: TGCGCCAGCAGCTTGGCAGGGACGACCGGGGAGCTGTTTTTT.

CDR3 amino acids: CASSQDAGVVNTEAFF. Here the CDR3 DNA reads TGTGCCAGCAGCCAAGATGCAGGGGTAGTGAACACTGAAGCTTTCTTT. The V and J genes are TRBV14 and TRBJ1-1; TRBD1 might be the D (6 bases). The CDR3 has 16 residues. Germline CDR1 SGHDN, CDR2 FVKESK. Trimming removed 0 bases at V and 0 bases at J, with 11 bases between.

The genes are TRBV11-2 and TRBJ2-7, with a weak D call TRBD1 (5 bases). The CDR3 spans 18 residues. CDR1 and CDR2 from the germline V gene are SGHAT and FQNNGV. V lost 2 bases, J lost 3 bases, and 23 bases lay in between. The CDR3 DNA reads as TGTGCCAGCAGCTTAAAGGTTAAGTGGTCGGCAGGGTTCTACGAGCAGTACTTC. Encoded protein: CASSLKVKWSAGFYEQYF.

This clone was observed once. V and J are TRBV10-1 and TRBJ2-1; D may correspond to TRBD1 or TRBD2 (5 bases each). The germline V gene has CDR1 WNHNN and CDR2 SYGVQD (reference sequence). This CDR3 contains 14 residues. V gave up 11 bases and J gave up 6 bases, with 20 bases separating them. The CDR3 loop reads CAPAFRDGINEQFF. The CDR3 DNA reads TGCGCCCCTGCCTTCCGGGACGGCATCAATGAGCAGTTCTTC.

In DNA, the CDR3 is TGTGCCAGCAGCTTATGGGCAGGGGGCGAGGGCTACACCTTC. This gives the protein CASSLWAGGEGYTF. The rearrangement uses TRBV7-2 and TRBJ1-2; 8 nucleotides match TRBD1. Germline lookup yields CDR1 SGHTA and CDR2 FQGNSA. With V trimmed by 2 bases and J by 8 bases, 7 bases remained unmatched. The CDR3 has 14 residues.

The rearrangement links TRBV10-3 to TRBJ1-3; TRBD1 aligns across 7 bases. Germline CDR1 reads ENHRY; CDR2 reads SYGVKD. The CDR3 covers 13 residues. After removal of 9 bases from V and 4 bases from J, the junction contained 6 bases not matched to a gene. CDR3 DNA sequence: TGTGCCATTCGTGGGGACAGCGGAAACACCATATATTTT. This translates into CAIRGDSGNTIYF.